A single sample gave rise to the 29 T cell receptor beta chains below, sequenced in a study of persistence of HIV-infected CD4 T cells. No antigen is known for these receptors. The libraries were made with immunoSEQ version 4 in survey mode. Using immunoSEQ multiplex PCR, the repertoire was profiled, and TCRdb retains in-frame clones only, with some absent. This sample has about 7,500 clones, with roughly 60% found just once. Lysates of CMV-infected fibroblasts at approximately 9.6 ug/mL stimulated these cells. CD4+ T cells upregulating both CD40 ligand and CD69 were sorted as responding cells. Sequenced here: CD4+ T cells sorted from PBMCs after roughly 17-hour stimulation, sampled from a patient who received antiretroviral therapy. The receptors shown here come from an adult man with HIV who was CMV-seropositive.

This sequence joins TRBV30 and TRBJ1-4; D may be TRBD1 (6 bases). The CDR3 has 13 residues. V gave up 8 bases and J gave up 7 bases, with 17 bases separating them. Germline CDR1 GTSNPN, CDR2 SVGIG (reference sequence). The DNA for the CDR3 is TGTGCCCGCTCTGCAGGGGAAACTGAAAAACTGTTTTTT. It encodes CARSAGETEKLFF.

The chain carries TRBV5-1 and TRBJ2-7, with D perhaps given as TRBD1 or TRBD2 (5 bases each). The CDR3 spans 17 residues. Germline CDR1 and CDR2: SGHRS and YFSETQ. Between the trimmed V and J ends, which lost 0 bases and 1 base, there was a span of 17 bases. CDR3 sequence reads: CASSLAVSRDASYEQYF. The CDR3 coding sequence is TGCGCCAGCAGCTTGGCCGTTTCCCGGGACGCATCCTACGAGCAGTACTTC. Complete variable domain (other parts from reference TRBV5-1 and TRBJ2-7): KAGVTQTPRYLIKTRGQQVTLSCSPISGHRSVSWYQQTPGQGLQFLFEYFSETQRNKGNFPGRFSGRQFSNSRSEMNVSTLELGDSALYLCASSLAVSRDASYEQYFGPGTRLTVT.

The chain is built from TRBV30 and TRBJ1-6, with D maybe TRBD1 (5 bases). Trimming stripped 1 base from V and 6 bases from J, with 10 bases between. The germline gives CDR1 GTSNPN, CDR2 SVGIG (reference sequence). CDR3 length equals 14 residues. CDR3 in amino acids: CAWSAWGSNSPLHF. In DNA form, the CDR3 reads TGTGCCTGGAGTGCATGGGGGTCTAATTCACCCCTCCACTTT.

The chain is built from TRBV10-3 and TRBJ2-1; TRBD2 aligns across 10 bases. The V segment lost 6 bases and the J segment 7 bases; nucleotides outside the gene matches: 6. Looked up from germline, CDR1 is ENHRY and CDR2 is SYGVKD. The CDR3 loop spans 14 amino acids. The CDR3 nucleotides read TGTGCCATCAGGCTAGCGGGAGAAACAAATGAGCAGTTCTTC. It yields the protein CAIRLAGETNEQFF.

This clone was recorded a few times. Other DNA sequences of this sample code for an identical CDR3. The chain uses TRBV19 and TRBJ2-2, with D perhaps TRBD1 (5 bases). This CDR3 spans 15 amino acids. The V end was cut by 4 bases, the J end by 1 base, with 10 bases between. Looked up from germline, CDR1 is LNHDA and CDR2 is SQIVND (reference sequence). The DNA for the CDR3 is TGTGCCAGTAGTAAAGGACAACAGAACACCGGGGAGCTGTTTTTT. Amino acids: CASSKGQQNTGELFF. The entire variable domain, with the rest obtained from reference TRBV19 and TRBJ2-2, is as follows: DGGITQSPKYLFRKEGQNVTLSCEQNLNHDAMYWYRQDPGQGLRLIYYSQIVNDFQKGDIAEGYSVSREKKESFPLTVTSAQKNPTAFYLCASSKGQQNTGELFFGEGSRLTVL.

The chain employs TRBV18 and TRBJ2-3; TRBD2 matches 12 bases. V shed 6 bases, J shed 0 bases, and the junction held 4 bases outside the gene matches. CDR1 KGHSH and CDR2 LQKENI come from the germline V gene. This CDR3 comprises 16 residues. This CDR3 is CASSRTSGTSTDTQYF. The CDR3 nucleotides read TGTGCCAGCTCCCGGACTAGCGGGACTAGCACAGATACGCAGTATTTT.

V and J are TRBV30 and TRBJ2-1, with D possibly being TRBD1 (5 bases). Germline CDR1 reads GTSNPN; CDR2 reads SVGIG (reference sequence). V dropped 5 bases and J dropped 9 bases, with 17 bases sitting between them. The CDR3 spans 13 residues. The CDR3 reads CAWDSGVAGEQFF. CDR3 DNA sequence: TGTGCCTGGGACAGTGGGGTAGCCGGTGAGCAGTTCTTC.

The CDR3 sequence: CASSLAGVGVDTQYF. The CDR3 DNA follows: TGTGCCAGCAGTTTAGCGGGAGTGGGTGTAGATACGCAGTATTTT. The chain combines TRBV6-5 with TRBJ2-3, with 9 bases identical to TRBD2. Trimming took 4 bases from V and 5 from J; bases not matched to a gene: 7. The CDR3 loop spans 15 amino acids. Germline V lookup: CDR1 MNHEY, CDR2 SVGAGI.

The chain employs TRBV4-1 and TRBJ1-5; D perhaps matches TRBD1 (6 bases). Per the germline V gene, CDR1 is MGHRA and CDR2 is YSYEKL. This CDR3 comprises 15 residues. The ends were cut back, 0 bases at V and 6 bases at J, with 12 bases in the middle. This CDR3 is CASSQEGTGSQPQHF. The CDR3 DNA reads as TGCGCCAGCAGCCAAGAAGGAACAGGGAGTCAGCCCCAGCATTTT.

CDR3 DNA sequence: TGTGCCAGTAGTCAAATACTACGGAGCTCCTACGAGCAGTACTTC. Its translation is CASSQILRSSYEQYF. The rearrangement joins TRBV19 to TRBJ2-7; no clear D gene. Germline V gene sequence: CDR1 LNHDA, CDR2 SQIVND (reference sequence). This CDR3 is built from 15 residues. The germline V and J ends were trimmed by 5 bases and 0 bases, with 14 bases remaining between them. Using reference TRBV19 and TRBJ2-7 for the parts outside the CDR3, the full variable domain is DGGITQSPKYLFRKEGQNVTLSCEQNLNHDAMYWYRQDPGQGLRLIYYSQIVNDFQKGDIAEGYSVSREKKESFPLTVTSAQKNPTAFYLCASSQILRSSYEQYFGPGTRLTVT.

This clone is large in the sample. The chain links TRBV24-1 to TRBJ1-3, with D maybe TRBD1 (5 bases). Germline V gene data show CDR1 as KGHDR and CDR2 as SFDVKD. Trimming shortened V by 4 bases and J by 3 bases, and 15 bases separated the two germline ends. There are 16 residues in the CDR3. This CDR3 reads CATSDLDILRGNTIYF. The CDR3 DNA reads TGTGCCACCAGTGACCTGGACATACTACGTGGAAACACCATATATTTT.

The J gene is TRBJ2-7, the V gene TRBV18; D is perhaps TRBD1 or TRBD2 (5 bases each). This CDR3 is 16 amino acids long. V lost 4 bases to trimming and J lost 3 bases, with 19 bases between them. Germline V gives CDR1 KGHSH, CDR2 LQKENI. The CDR3 DNA sequence: TGTGCCAGCTCACTAGGGGACGTTTTTGAGTTCTACGAGCAGTACTTC. Protein sequence: CASSLGDVFEFYEQYF.

This clone occurred once. The rearrangement joins TRBV11-3 to TRBJ2-2; TRBD2 is a possible D gene (6 bases). Between the trimmed V and J ends, which lost 4 bases and 4 bases, there was a span of 13 bases. The CDR3 has 15 residues. The V gene's germline CDR1 is SGHNT and CDR2 YENEEA. The CDR3 protein is CASSSAGFSTGELFF. The CDR3 DNA is TGTGCCAGCAGCTCCGCGGGGTTCTCCACCGGGGAGCTGTTTTTT.

The gene calls are TRBV7-9 and TRBJ1-2; the D is unclear. The germline CDR1 and CDR2 sequences are SEHNR and FQNEAQ (reference sequence). The CDR3 consists of 15 residues. V lost 2 bases and J 0 bases, leaving 10 bases between the germline ends. CDR3: CASSLNGDPNYGYTF. The CDR3 DNA reads as TGTGCCAGCAGCTTAAACGGGGATCCTAACTATGGCTACACCTTC. Supplemented by reference TRBV7-9 and TRBJ1-2, the full variable domain reads DTGVSQNPRHKITKRGQNVTFRCDPISEHNRLYWYRQTLGQGPEFLTYFQNEAQLEKSRLLSDRFSAERPKGSFSTLEIQRTEQGDSAMYLCASSLNGDPNYGYTFGSGTRLTVV.

J is TRBJ2-1 and V is TRBV6-6; D possibly corresponds to TRBD1 (8 bases). The CDR3 covers 15 residues. V lost 8 bases and J lost 8, with 22 bases in between. CDR1 and CDR2 (germline): MNHNY, SVGAGI (reference sequence). The CDR3 DNA sequence: TGTGCCAGCGTCGCTCCGGGGGGACAGGCCCATGAGCAGTTCTTC. Its translation: CASVAPGGQAHEQFF.

The gene calls are TRBV14 and TRBJ1-1, with D perhaps matching TRBD1 (5 bases). V gave up 3 bases and J gave up 4 bases, with 18 bases separating them. Germline loops: CDR1 SGHDN, CDR2 FVKESK. The CDR3 consists of 16 residues. In DNA form, the CDR3 reads TGTGCCAGCAGCCACAATCCCCCAGGGTGGGGCACTGAAGCTTTCTTT. This gives the protein CASSHNPPGWGTEAFF. Looking up the rest from reference TRBV14 and TRBJ1-1 gives the full variable domain: EAGVTQFPSHSVIEKGQTVTLRCDPISGHDNLYWYRRVMGKEIKFLLHFVKESKQDESGMPNNRFLAERTGGTYSTLKVQPAELEDSGVYFCASSHNPPGWGTEAFFGQGTRLTVV.

By share of the sample, this clone is large. The gene calls are TRBV19 and TRBJ2-7; D gene unclear. Germline V gene sequence: CDR1 LNHDA, CDR2 SQIVND (reference sequence). The CDR3 is made up of 14 amino acids. Trimming removed 0 bases from V and 4 bases from J, with 10 bases in between. The chain's CDR3 is CASSIDVQTYEQYF. CDR3 DNA: TGTGCCAGTAGTATAGATGTACAGACTTACGAGCAGTACTTC.

The chain couples TRBV3-1 (or the pseudogene TRBV3-2) to TRBJ2-7, with a weak D call TRBD2 (5 bases). This CDR3 spans 12 amino acids. Germline CDR1 reads LGHDT; CDR2 reads YNNKEL (reference sequence). The V and J ends lost 6 bases and 3 bases respectively, with 9 bases between them. CDR3: CASRYGNYEQYF. The CDR3 nucleotides are TGTGCCAGCAGATACGGGAACTACGAGCAGTACTTC.

This clone appeared once. This chain's CDR3 is CASSSPGTSSTDTQYF. Here the CDR3 DNA reads TGTGCCAGCAGTAGCCCAGGGACTAGCAGCACAGATACGCAGTATTTT. The rearrangement links TRBV6-2 or TRBV6-3 to TRBJ2-3; 9 nucleotides match TRBD2. CDR3 size: 16 residues. Germline V gene data show CDR1 as MNHEY and CDR2 as SVGEGT. The trim removed 5 bases at V and 0 bases at J, leaving 6 bases unmatched.

The chain links TRBV28 to TRBJ2-1, with 7 nucleotides matching TRBD2. Germline V CDR1 and CDR2: MDHEN, SYDVKM. This CDR3 has 15 amino acids. Trimming at V came to 5 bases and at J to 3 bases, leaving 7 bases not matched to a gene. The CDR3 sequence: CASSVSGVRYNEQFF. The CDR3 nucleotides read TGTGCCAGCAGTGTGAGCGGGGTCCGCTACAATGAGCAGTTCTTC.

The rearrangement links TRBV5-6 to TRBJ1-5, with TRBD1 as a possible D gene (6 bases). Germline-derived CDR1 and CDR2 are SGHDT and YYEEEE. V lost 4 bases and J lost 3, with 17 bases in between. The CDR3 spans 16 residues. CDR3 bases: TGTGCCAGCAGCCCACGAAACGCAGGGGCCAATCAGCCCCAGCATTTT. This codes for CASSPRNAGANQPQHF.

Judged by abundance, this clone is medium-sized. The CDR3 coding sequence is TGTGCCAGCAGCCCTCGACCTGTACGGAAAAATAGCAATCAGCCCCAGCATTTT. It is translated as CASSPRPVRKNSNQPQHF. The rearrangement joins TRBV14 to TRBJ1-5, with D unclear. Per the germline V gene, CDR1 is SGHDN and CDR2 is FVKESK. V dropped 4 bases and J dropped 0 bases, with 19 bases sitting between them. CDR3 length equals 18 residues.

This clone appeared once. The V gene is TRBV11-1, the J gene TRBJ2-1; TRBD1 agrees at 7 bases. The CDR3 loop spans 16 amino acids. V was pared by 4 bases and J by 3 bases, with 9 bases of the junction left unmatched. CDR1 is SGHAT, CDR2 FQDESV, per germline (reference sequence). The CDR3 DNA sequence: TGTGCCAGCAGCTCTTCAGGGACAGTTCTCTACAATGAGCAGTTCTTC. It encodes CASSSSGTVLYNEQFF. The full variable domain, rest sourced from reference TRBV11-1 and TRBJ2-1, is EAEVAQSPRYKITEKSQAVAFWCDPISGHATLYWYRQILGQGPELLVQFQDESVVDDSQLPKDRFSAERLKGVDSTLKIQPAELGDSAMYLCASSSSGTVLYNEQFFGPGTRLTVL.

The genes are TRBV15 and TRBJ2-4, with TRBD1 matching 7 bases. This CDR3 contains 13 residues. After removal of 0 bases from V and 10 bases from J, the junction contained 3 bases not matched to a gene. Germline V lookup: CDR1 LNHNV, CDR2 YYDKDF (reference sequence). The CDR3 region has the DNA TGTGCCACCAGCAGAGATAAACAGGGGATTCAGTACTTC. Protein product: CATSRDKQGIQYF.

The chain uses TRBV6-6 and TRBJ2-1; 7 bases are a match to TRBD1. Germline CDR1 is MNHNY and CDR2 is SVGAGI (reference sequence). V lost 8 bases and J lost 5; bases outside the gene matches: 3. The length of the CDR3 is 12 residues. CDR3 region: CASRQGNNEQFF. The CDR3, as DNA: TGTGCCAGCCGACAGGGAAACAATGAGCAGTTCTTC.

This clone was counted a single time. This chain joins TRBV24-1 and TRBJ2-3; 14 bases map to TRBD2. V shed 1 base and J 5 bases; nucleotides not matched to a gene: 1. This CDR3 comprises 16 residues. Germline V CDR1 and CDR2: KGHDR, SFDVKD. CDR3 DNA sequence: TGTGCCACCAGTGATTTCGGGACTAGCGGGAGAGATACGCAGTATTTT. This translates into CATSDFGTSGRDTQYF.

This chain joins TRBV7-2 and TRBJ1-2; D perhaps matches TRBD1 (5 bases). The CDR3 spans 15 residues. Germline V gives CDR1 SGHTA, CDR2 FQGNSA. The V gene lost 5 bases and the J gene lost 3 bases, with 16 bases spanning the gap. CDR3 sequence: CASSASATEYYGYTF. The CDR3 nucleotides are TGTGCCAGCAGCGCCTCAGCGACAGAGTACTATGGCTACACCTTC.

The chain's CDR3 is CASSPRPPYEQYF. CDR3 DNA: TGTGCCAGTAGCCCCCGGCCCCCCTACGAGCAGTACTTC. V and J are TRBV19 and TRBJ2-7; D remains ambiguous. Trimming pared 6 bases from V and 2 bases from J, leaving 11 bases between. The CDR3 contains 13 residues. Germline CDR1 and CDR2: LNHDA and SQIVND (reference sequence).

This clone was observed a few times. The rearrangement uses TRBV7-9 and TRBJ2-5; D might be TRBD2 (6 bases). CDR3 length: 13 residues. Germline lookup yields CDR1 SEHNR and CDR2 FQNEAQ (reference sequence). V was trimmed by 2 bases and J by 5 bases, leaving 9 bases between them. CDR3 DNA: TGTGCCAGCAGCTTACTAGCGACGGAGACCCAGTACTTC. Its translation: CASSLLATETQYF.